The sequence of this TCR beta chain was determined in a study of identical twins listed by TCRdb under 2016. Regarding the complete study: To test whether fetal clonotypes persist, the study used deep sequencing on TCR alpha and beta repertoires from monozygotic twins, unrelated adults of various ages, and cord blood. Replicate twin experiments were performed at different times using different library preparation protocols to rule out contamination.

Comment on this clonotype: There is no known antigen for this receptor. Base qualities were left out, and no much larger clone turns up one base away.

Here is what the overall study found, with its caveats: Out-of-frame TCR alpha sharing in monozygotic twins was systematically underestimated by recombination models, whereas sharing between unrelated individuals was in agreement with the recombination models. Because the same donors could not be followed over many years, the conclusions depended on cross-sectional statistical analysis. Compared with coincidental sharing between unrelated individuals, out-of-frame TCR alpha sequences shared between twins had an excess of sequences with low generation probability. Fewer insertions were carried by abundant cord blood beta clonotypes; a weaker similar trend was observed in young adult naive repertoires, while no such trend was observed in memory repertoires. In beta out-of-frame sequences, excess twin sharing was weaker, because having fewer shared sequences lowered the signal-to-noise ratio. Zero-insertion analyses could be partly confounded by invariant T cells such as MAIT and iNKT, though diverse VJ usage argued against such confounding for most clonotypes.

The library was produced with 5' RACE. The sample was run on an Illumina HiSeq 2000. Template switching added a universal primer binding site, and the final cDNA carried a unique molecular identifier that allowed TCR cDNA molecules to be counted accurately. Specific primers in the conserved constant-segment region were used to synthesize first-strand cDNA for the TCR alpha and beta chains. To control for contamination, every cDNA library was double barcoded, receiving both a SMART-Mk sample barcode and Illumina barcodes. TruSeq adapter sequences, together with Illumina sample barcodes, were added in two successive PCR steps. TCR alpha and beta cDNA libraries were sequenced on the Illumina HiSeq platform with custom primers. Per the authors' processing: Raw reads were processed with MiGEC to extract unique molecular identifiers, and MiXCR was used to determine CDR3 positions. Recombination models were inferred per individual with the repgenHMM and IGoR tools using an EM algorithm. The analysis of shared clonotypes was done with the tcR package in R, with sharing normalized by the product of cloneset sizes. To study raw recombination without the effects of thymic and clonal selection, out-of-frame nonproductive sequences were analyzed. TCRdb reprocessed the public reads (quality trimming at Q25 with fastp, clone calling with MiXCR) and kept in-frame beta chains. Rows matching on CDR3 protein sequence are summarized as one entry with the most common DNA and genes. What appears here as the V and J calls and clone size reflects TCRdb's work, not the paper's. The sample records about 530,000 distinct CDR3 sequences, approximately 20% of which are singletons. The biggest ten clones account for approximately 0.52% of the sample.

All donors were healthy Caucasians. Three pairs of female monozygotic twins, all aged 18 to 29 years, were included in the twin cohort. Positive isolation kits from Invitrogen were used to isolate CD4+ and CD8+ T cell populations. The germline V end is reduced by 2 bases and the J end by 5 bases; junction bases left unmatched: 7. The germline V gene specifies SGHNT as CDR1 and YENEEA as CDR2. The CDR3 measures 15 amino acids from cysteine to phenylalanine. Here the CDR3 DNA is all that survives: 45 bases in frame from base 1. The sample also formed part of further work on yellow fever vaccine responses in identical twins. As the second study states: According to the authors, the vaccine-induced T cell response in identical twins seemed to be partly convergent and partly specific to each individual. In the study, vaccine-responding T cell clones were precisely tracked in identical twins.

The receptor's source is a woman younger than 35 in good health. The material sequenced was CD4+ T cells sorted from blood. Here the chain combines TRBV11-3 and TRBJ2-7, and 9 junctional nucleotides match TRBD2. CDR3 reads: CASSLPGTSLDEQYF. The DNA reads TGTGCCAGCAGCTTACCCGGGACTAGCTTAGACGAGCAGTACTTC. With the rest looked up from the reference TRBV11-3 and TRBJ2-7 genes rather than sequenced, the full variable domain is EAGVVQSPRYKIIEKKQPVAFWCNPISGHNTLYWYLQNLGQGPELLIRYENEEAVDDSQLPKDRFSAERLKGVDSTLKIQPAELGDSAVYLCASSLPGTSLDEQYFGPGTRLTVT.